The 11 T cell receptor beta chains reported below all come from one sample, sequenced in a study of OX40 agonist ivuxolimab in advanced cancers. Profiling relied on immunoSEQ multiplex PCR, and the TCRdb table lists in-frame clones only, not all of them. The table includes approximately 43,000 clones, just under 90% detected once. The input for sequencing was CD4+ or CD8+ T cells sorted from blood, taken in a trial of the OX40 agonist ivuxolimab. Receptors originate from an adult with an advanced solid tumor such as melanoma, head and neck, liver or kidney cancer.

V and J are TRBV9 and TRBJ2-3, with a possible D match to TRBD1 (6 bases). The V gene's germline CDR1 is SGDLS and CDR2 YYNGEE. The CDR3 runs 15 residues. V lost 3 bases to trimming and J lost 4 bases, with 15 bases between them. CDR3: CASSAEATGPDTQYF. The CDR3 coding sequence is TGTGCCAGCAGCGCCGAGGCAACAGGGCCAGATACGCAGTATTTT.

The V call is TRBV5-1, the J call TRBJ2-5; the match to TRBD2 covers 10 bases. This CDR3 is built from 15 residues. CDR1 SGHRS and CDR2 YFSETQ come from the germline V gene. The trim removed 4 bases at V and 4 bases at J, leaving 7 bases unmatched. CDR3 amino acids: CASSGSGGPSETQYF. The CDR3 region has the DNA TGCGCCAGCAGCGGTAGCGGGGGGCCGTCAGAGACCCAGTACTTC.

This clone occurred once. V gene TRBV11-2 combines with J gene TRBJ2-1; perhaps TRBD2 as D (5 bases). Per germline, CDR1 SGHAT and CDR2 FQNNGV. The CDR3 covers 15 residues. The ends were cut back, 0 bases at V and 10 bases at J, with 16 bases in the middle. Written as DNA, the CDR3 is TGTGCCAGCAGCTTAGATCCTGTTAGCGTGGGGGAGCAGTTCTTC. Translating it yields CASSLDPVSVGEQFF.

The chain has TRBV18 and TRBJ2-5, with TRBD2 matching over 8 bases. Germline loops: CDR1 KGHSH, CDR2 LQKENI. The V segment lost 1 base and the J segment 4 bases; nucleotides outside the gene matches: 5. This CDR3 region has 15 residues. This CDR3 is CASSPRAGVRETQYF. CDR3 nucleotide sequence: TGTGCCAGCTCACCACGAGCGGGAGTACGAGAGACCCAGTACTTC.

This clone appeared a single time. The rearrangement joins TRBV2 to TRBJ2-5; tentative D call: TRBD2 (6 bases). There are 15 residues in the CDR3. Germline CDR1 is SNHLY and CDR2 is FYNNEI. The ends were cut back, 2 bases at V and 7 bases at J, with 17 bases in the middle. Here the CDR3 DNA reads TGTGCCAGCAGTGAATCTGGGACTTACCTGGGGACCCAGTACTTC. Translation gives CASSESGTYLGTQYF.

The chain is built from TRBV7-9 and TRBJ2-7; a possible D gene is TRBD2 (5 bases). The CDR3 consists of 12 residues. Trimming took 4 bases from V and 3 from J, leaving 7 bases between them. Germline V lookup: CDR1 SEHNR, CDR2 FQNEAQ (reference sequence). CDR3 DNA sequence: TGTGCCAGCAGCTCAGCGGTCTACGAGCAGTACTTC. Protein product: CASSSAVYEQYF.

CDR3 DNA sequence: TGCGCCAGCAGCCTCGAAGGTTTCGGCGAGCAGTACTTC. Protein: CASSLEGFGEQYF. The chain combines TRBV5-1 with TRBJ2-7; D call uncertain. CDR3 size: 13 residues. Germline CDR1 and CDR2: SGHRS and YFSETQ. The V gene lost 4 bases and the J gene lost 6 bases, with 14 bases spanning the gap. Using reference TRBV5-1 and TRBJ2-7 for the parts outside the CDR3, the full variable domain is KAGVTQTPRYLIKTRGQQVTLSCSPISGHRSVSWYQQTPGQGLQFLFEYFSETQRNKGNFPGRFSGRQFSNSRSEMNVSTLELGDSALYLCASSLEGFGEQYFGPGTRLTVT.

The CDR3 nucleotides are TGTGCCAGCAGTGAAGCCGGCAGTATGTCAGATACGCAGTATTTT. Its translation: CASSEAGSMSDTQYF. The chain joins TRBV6-1 to TRBJ2-3; D not certain. V lost 0 bases and J 4 bases, leaving 11 bases between the germline ends. The CDR3 runs to 15 residues. Germline V gene sequence: CDR1 MNHNS, CDR2 SASEGT.

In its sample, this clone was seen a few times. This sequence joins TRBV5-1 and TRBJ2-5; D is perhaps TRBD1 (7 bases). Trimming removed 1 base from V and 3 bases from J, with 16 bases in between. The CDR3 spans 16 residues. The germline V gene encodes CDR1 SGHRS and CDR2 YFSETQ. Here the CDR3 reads CASSLFGRGEKETQYF. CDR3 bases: TGCGCCAGCAGCTTGTTCGGCAGGGGGGAAAAAGAGACCCAGTACTTC. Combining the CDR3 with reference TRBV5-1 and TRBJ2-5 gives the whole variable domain KAGVTQTPRYLIKTRGQQVTLSCSPISGHRSVSWYQQTPGQGLQFLFEYFSETQRNKGNFPGRFSGRQFSNSRSEMNVSTLELGDSALYLCASSLFGRGEKETQYFGPGTRLLVL.

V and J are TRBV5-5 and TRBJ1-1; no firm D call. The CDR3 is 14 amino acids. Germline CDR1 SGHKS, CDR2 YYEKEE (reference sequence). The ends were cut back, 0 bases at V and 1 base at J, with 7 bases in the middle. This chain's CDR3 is CASSLVSTNTEAFF. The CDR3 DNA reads TGTGCCAGCAGCTTGGTTTCCACGAACACTGAAGCTTTCTTT.

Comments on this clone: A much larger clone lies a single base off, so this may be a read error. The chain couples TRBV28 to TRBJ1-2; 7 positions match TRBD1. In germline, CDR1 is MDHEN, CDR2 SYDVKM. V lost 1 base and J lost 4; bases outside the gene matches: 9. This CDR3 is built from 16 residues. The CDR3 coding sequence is TGTGCCAGCAGTTTATCCGAAGGAGGGGACAGCTATGGCTACACCTTC. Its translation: CASSLSEGGDSYGYTF.